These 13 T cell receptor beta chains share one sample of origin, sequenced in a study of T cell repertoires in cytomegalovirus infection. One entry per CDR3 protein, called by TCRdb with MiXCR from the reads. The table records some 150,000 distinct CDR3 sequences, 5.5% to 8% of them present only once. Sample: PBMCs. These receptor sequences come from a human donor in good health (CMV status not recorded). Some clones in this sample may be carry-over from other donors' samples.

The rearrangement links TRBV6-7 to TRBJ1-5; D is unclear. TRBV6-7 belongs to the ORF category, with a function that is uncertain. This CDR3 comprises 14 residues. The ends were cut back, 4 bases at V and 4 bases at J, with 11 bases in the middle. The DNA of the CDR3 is TGTGCCAGCAGTTGGTCAGACGCGAATCAGCCCCAGCATTTT. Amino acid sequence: CASSWSDANQPQHF.

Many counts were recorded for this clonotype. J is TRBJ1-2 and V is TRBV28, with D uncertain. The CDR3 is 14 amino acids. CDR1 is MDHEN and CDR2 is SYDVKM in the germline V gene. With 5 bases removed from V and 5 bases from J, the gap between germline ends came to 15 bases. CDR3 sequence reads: CASSLPLSQYGYTF. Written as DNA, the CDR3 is TGTGCCAGCAGTCTCCCCCTGTCCCAATATGGCTACACCTTC.

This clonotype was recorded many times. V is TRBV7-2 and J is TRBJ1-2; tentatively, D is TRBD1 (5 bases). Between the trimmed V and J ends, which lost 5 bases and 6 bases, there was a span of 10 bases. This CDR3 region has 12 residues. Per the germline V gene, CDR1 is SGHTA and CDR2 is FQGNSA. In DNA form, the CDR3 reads TGTGCCAGCAGCCGGGACGTAAATGGCTACACCTTC. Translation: CASSRDVNGYTF.

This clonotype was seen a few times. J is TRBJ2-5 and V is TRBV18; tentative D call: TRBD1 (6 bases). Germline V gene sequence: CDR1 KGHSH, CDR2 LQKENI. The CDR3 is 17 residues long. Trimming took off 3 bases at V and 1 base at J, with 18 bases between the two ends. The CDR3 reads CASSPYPGAESQETQYF. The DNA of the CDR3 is TGTGCCAGCTCACCCTACCCAGGGGCGGAATCCCAAGAGACCCAGTACTTC.

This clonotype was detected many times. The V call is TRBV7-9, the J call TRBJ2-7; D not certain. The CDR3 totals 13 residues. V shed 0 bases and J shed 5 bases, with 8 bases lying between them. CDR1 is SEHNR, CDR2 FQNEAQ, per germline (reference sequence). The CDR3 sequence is CASSLAGSHEQYF. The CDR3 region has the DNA TGTGCCAGCAGCTTAGCGGGGTCCCACGAGCAGTACTTC.

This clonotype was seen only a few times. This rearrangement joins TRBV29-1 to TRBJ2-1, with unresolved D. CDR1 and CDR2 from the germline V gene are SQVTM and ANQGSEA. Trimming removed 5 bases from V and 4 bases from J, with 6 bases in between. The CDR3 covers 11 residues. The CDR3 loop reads CSVQWYNEQFF. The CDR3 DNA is TGCAGCGTTCAGTGGTACAATGAGCAGTTCTTC.

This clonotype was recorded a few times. The CDR3 nucleotides are TGTGCCAGCAGTTCCCAGACAGATACGCAGTATTTT. This sequence encodes CASSSQTDTQYF. The genes are TRBV28 and TRBJ2-3; D not resolved. Trimming shortened V by 4 bases and J by 3 bases, and 5 bases separated the two germline ends. This CDR3 region has 12 residues. CDR1 and CDR2 (germline): MDHEN, SYDVKM.

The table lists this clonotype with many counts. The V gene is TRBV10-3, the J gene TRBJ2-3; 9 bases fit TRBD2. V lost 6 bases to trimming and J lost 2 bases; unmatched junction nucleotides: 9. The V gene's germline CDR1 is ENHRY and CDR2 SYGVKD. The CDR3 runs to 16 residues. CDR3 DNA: TGTGCCATCAGGGATCAGACTAGCGGAATCACAGATACGCAGTATTTT. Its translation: CAIRDQTSGITDTQYF.

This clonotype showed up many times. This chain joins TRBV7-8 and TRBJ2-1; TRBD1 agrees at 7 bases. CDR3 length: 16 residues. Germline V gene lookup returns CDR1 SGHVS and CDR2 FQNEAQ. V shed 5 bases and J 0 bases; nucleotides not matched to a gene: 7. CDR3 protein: CASSTAGGNSYNEQFF. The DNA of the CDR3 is TGTGCCAGCAGCACGGCAGGGGGAAACTCCTACAATGAGCAGTTCTTC.

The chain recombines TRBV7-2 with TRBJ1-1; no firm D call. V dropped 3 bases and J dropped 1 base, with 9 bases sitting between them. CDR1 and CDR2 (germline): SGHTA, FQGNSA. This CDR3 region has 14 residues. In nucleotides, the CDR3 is TGTGCCAGCAGCTTGGACCCTTCGAACACTGAAGCTTTCTTT. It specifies CASSLDPSNTEAFF.

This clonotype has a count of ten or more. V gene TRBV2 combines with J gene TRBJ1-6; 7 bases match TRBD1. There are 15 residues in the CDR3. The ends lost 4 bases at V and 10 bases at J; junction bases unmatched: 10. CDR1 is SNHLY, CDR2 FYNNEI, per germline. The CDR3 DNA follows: TGTGCCAGCAGTGTGGGGACAGTAGGTCGGTCACCCCTCCACTTT. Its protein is CASSVGTVGRSPLHF.

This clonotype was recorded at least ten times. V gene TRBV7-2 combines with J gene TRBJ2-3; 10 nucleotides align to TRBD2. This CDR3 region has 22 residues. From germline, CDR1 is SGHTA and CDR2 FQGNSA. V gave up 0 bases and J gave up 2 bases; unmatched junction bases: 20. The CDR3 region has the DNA TGTGCCAGCAGCTTAGCAGGCGCCGGAGCGGGGGGGCGTCTCTACCCCACAGATACGCAGTATTTT. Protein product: CASSLAGAGAGGRLYPTDTQYF.

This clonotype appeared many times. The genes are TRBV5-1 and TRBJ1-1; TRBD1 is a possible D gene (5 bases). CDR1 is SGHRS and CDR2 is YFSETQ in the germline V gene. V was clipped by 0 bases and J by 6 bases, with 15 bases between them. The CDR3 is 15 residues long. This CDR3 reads CASSLGGIGVAEAFF. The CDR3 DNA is TGCGCCAGCAGCTTGGGGGGGATAGGCGTCGCTGAAGCTTTCTTT.